The present entry profiles one TCR beta chain with its context. The antigen is undetermined. Trimming removed 6 bases at V and 4 bases at J, with 13 bases between. The CDR3 extends over 14 amino acids. Germline loops: CDR1 MNHNY, CDR2 SVGAGI (reference sequence). This record comes from a study of cytomegalovirus exposure and HLA in healthy donors. Use of 60 Vbeta and 13 Jbeta primers characterized the PCR. In the original processing: A later analysis counted 65 million to 90 million unique TCR beta chains, 9.5 million to 13 million shared. Assay used: immunoSEQ multiplex PCR; TCRdb lists only in-frame clones, some missing. D and trimming come from the DNA, and the V and J calls and clone size come from that table. Its table lists around 52,000 clones. General study results and limits: Listed as cytomegalovirus-associated were 170 or so TCR beta chains. The likely origin of a cluster of highly shared sequence variants was a sequencing artifact. It was reported in a later analysis that an Asian-associated ancestry cluster showed fewer N-insertions than the 666-donor mean.

The chain is built from TRBV6-6 and TRBJ1-3; D is possibly TRBD1 (6 bases). The sequence was obtained from a woman aged 45-59 years in good health and CMV-seropositive. The sequenced sample was PBMCs. CDR3 in amino acids: CASSYQGTGNTIYF. The DNA of the CDR3 is TGTGCCAGCAGCTATCAGGGGACGGGAAACACCATATATTTT.